This T cell receptor (beta chain) was retrieved from a study of T cells in Graves' hyperthyroidism and ophthalmopathy. Researchers amplified the TCR beta CDR3 regions from RNA transcripts. HTBI primers were the set used in a first-round RT-PCR of the TCR CDR3. TCRdb itself ran the multiplex PCR reads through MiXCR, one entry per CDR3 protein. Here the sample spans 600,000 to 800,000 distinct CDR3 sequences, just over 35% being singletons. Trimming took 2 bases from V and 3 from J, leaving 16 bases between them. The CDR3 contains 16 residues. The germline CDR1 and CDR2 sequences are SGHTA and FQGNSA. This sequence joins TRBV7-2 and TRBJ2-5; D remains ambiguous. The specimen sequenced was blood. This receptor was obtained from a woman aged 40 to 49 with Graves' hyperthyroidism. The CDR3 DNA reads as TGTGCCAGCAGCTTAAGGCTGGCCGGTGTGGAAGAGACCCAGTACTTC. Translation: CASSLRLAGVEETQYF.